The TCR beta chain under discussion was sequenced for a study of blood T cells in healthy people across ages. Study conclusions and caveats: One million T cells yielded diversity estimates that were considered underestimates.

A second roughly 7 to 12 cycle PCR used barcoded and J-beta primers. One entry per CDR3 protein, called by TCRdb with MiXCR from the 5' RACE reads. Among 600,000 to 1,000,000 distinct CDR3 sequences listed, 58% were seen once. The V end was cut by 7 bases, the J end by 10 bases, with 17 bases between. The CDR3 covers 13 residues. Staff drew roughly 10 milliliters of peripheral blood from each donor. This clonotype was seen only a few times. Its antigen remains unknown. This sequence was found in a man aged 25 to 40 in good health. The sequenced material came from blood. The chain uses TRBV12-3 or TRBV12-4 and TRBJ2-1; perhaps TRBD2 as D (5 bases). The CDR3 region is CASNSQEGTEQFF. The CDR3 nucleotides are TGTGCCAGCAATTCCCAAGAGGGCACCGAGCAGTTCTTC.